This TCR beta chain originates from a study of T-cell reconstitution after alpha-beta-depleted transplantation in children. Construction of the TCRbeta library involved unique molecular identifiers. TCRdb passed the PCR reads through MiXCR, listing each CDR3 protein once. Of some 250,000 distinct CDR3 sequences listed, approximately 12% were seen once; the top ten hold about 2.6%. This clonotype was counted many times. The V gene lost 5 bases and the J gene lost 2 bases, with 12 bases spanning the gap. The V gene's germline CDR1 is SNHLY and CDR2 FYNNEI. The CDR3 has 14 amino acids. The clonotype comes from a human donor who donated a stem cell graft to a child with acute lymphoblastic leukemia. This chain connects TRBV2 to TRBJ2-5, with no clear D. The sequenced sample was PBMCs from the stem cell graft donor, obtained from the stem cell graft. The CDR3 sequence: CASSQQTKQETQYF. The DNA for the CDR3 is TGTGCCAGCAGTCAGCAGACGAAACAAGAGACCCAGTACTTC.